One sample yielded the 20 T cell receptor beta chains listed below, sequenced in a study of T cells in Graves' hyperthyroidism and ophthalmopathy. Amplification targeted TCR beta CDR3 regions from RNA transcripts. An initial round of RT-PCR targeting the TCR CDR3 relied on the HTBI primer set. One entry per CDR3 protein, called by TCRdb with MiXCR from the multiplex PCR reads. In the table there are about 420,000 distinct CDR3 sequences, about an eighth of which are singletons. Sequencing was performed on blood. These receptors were collected from a woman under 30 with Graves' hyperthyroidism.

This clonotype was seen ten or more times. The chain has TRBV30 and TRBJ1-1; D unresolved. The CDR3 contains 14 residues. Trimming removed 0 bases at V and 6 bases at J, with 14 bases between. Per the germline V gene, CDR1 is GTSNPN and CDR2 is SVGIG (reference sequence). CDR3 coding DNA: TGTGCCTGGAGTGTACTGGATCAGGTCGCTGAAGCTTTCTTT. Protein sequence: CAWSVLDQVAEAFF.

On this clonotype: A much more abundant neighbour one base away suggests this may be a read error. The chain employs TRBV3-1 and TRBJ1-2, with D maybe TRBD1 (5 bases). This CDR3 has 15 amino acids. Germline V lookup: CDR1 LGHDT, CDR2 YNNKEL (reference sequence). The V end was cut by 1 base, the J end by 4 bases, with 13 bases between. The CDR3 here is CASSQGDGHSYGYTF. The CDR3 DNA reads as TGTGCCAGCAGCCAAGGGGACGGGCATAGCTATGGCTACACCTTC.

This clonotype has at least ten counts. CDR3 bases: TGTGCCAGCAGACCACGGGACGCCCCTAACTATGGCTACACCTTC. Translation: CASRPRDAPNYGYTF. The chain employs TRBV6-1 and TRBJ1-2; possibly TRBD1 for D (5 bases). The CDR3 has 15 amino acids. Germline CDR1 MNHNS, CDR2 SASEGT. The V end lost 6 bases, the J end lost 0 bases, and 14 bases lay between the germline ends.

This chain links TRBV6-4 with TRBJ2-3, with D maybe TRBD1 (6 bases). The V gene's germline CDR1 is MRHNA and CDR2 SNTAGT. This CDR3 contains 14 residues. Trimming left V 10 bases short and J 3 bases short, with 17 bases between. This chain's CDR3 is CATGEGVTTDTQYF. The CDR3 DNA is TGTGCCACGGGCGAGGGGGTAACGACAGATACGCAGTATTTT.

The chain combines TRBV14 with TRBJ1-3; D unresolved. This CDR3 is 13 amino acids long. The V end was cut by 1 base, the J end by 5 bases, with 6 bases between. Germline loops: CDR1 SGHDN, CDR2 FVKESK. DNA of the CDR3: TGTGCCAGCAGCCAAGTACAGAGAAACACCATATATTTT. Translating it yields CASSQVQRNTIYF. The variable domain in full, completed from reference TRBV14 and TRBJ1-3, reads EAGVTQFPSHSVIEKGQTVTLRCDPISGHDNLYWYRRVMGKEIKFLLHFVKESKQDESGMPNNRFLAERTGGTYSTLKVQPAELEDSGVYFCASSQVQRNTIYFGEGSWLTVV.

This chain joins TRBV7-2 and TRBJ2-2; possibly TRBD1 for D (6 bases). V lost 1 base and J lost 5, with 17 bases in between. Germline V gene lookup returns CDR1 SGHTA and CDR2 FQGNSA. The CDR3 covers 17 residues. The CDR3 region has the DNA TGTGCCAGCAGCTTAGGGGACACTTTCTATCCGACCGGGGAGCTGTTTTTT. Its protein product is CASSLGDTFYPTGELFF. The complete variable domain, with remaining parts taken from reference TRBV7-2 and TRBJ2-2, reads GAGVSQSPSNKVTEKGKDVELRCDPISGHTALYWYRQSLGQGLEFLIYFQGNSAPDKSGLPSDRFSAERTGGSVSTLTIQRTQQEDSAVYLCASSLGDTFYPTGELFFGEGSRLTVL.

The table lists this clonotype with a few counts. The CDR3 DNA reads TGTGCCAGCAGCTCGAGACAGGGGGTAACCTACAATGAGCAGTTCTTC. This encodes CASSSRQGVTYNEQFF. This chain connects TRBV13 to TRBJ2-1; TRBD1 aligns across 9 bases. J lost 2 bases, V lost 4 bases, and 6 bases had no gene match. Germline V CDR1 and CDR2: PRHDT, FYEKMQ (reference sequence). There are 16 residues in the CDR3. Together with reference TRBV13 and TRBJ2-1, the CDR3 gives the full variable domain: AAGVIQSPRHLIKEKRETATLKCYPIPRHDTVYWYQQGPGQDPQFLISFYEKMQSDKGSIPDRFSAQQFSDYHSELNMSSLELGDSALYFCASSSRQGVTYNEQFFGPGTRLTVL.

At least ten counts were recorded for this clonotype. The chain has TRBV20-1 and TRBJ2-7, with 12 bases matching TRBD2. The V segment lost 5 bases and the J segment 3 bases; nucleotides outside the gene matches: 2. The CDR3 extends over 13 amino acids. CDR1 and CDR2 (germline): DFQATT, SNEGSKA (reference sequence). The chain's CDR3 is CSAPLAGGYEQYF. CDR3 nucleotides: TGCAGTGCTCCACTAGCGGGAGGCTACGAGCAGTACTTC.

Many counts were recorded for this clonotype. The gene calls are TRBV7-3 and TRBJ2-2; D gene unclear. Germline CDR1 reads SGHTA; CDR2 reads FQGTGA. V gave up 4 bases and J gave up 8 bases, with 8 bases separating them. This CDR3 is 12 amino acids long. The CDR3 region is CASSSPKGELFF. For the CDR3, the DNA is TGTGCCAGCAGCTCCCCGAAGGGGGAGCTGTTTTTT.

The V call is TRBV11-3, the J call TRBJ1-1, with D uncertain. From germline, CDR1 is SGHNT and CDR2 YENEEA. The CDR3 runs 15 residues. V lost 3 bases, J lost 3 bases, and 14 bases lay in between. The CDR3 region is CASSLDRAGDTEAFF. CDR3 sequence (DNA): TGTGCCAGCAGCTTGGATAGGGCAGGCGACACTGAAGCTTTCTTT.

This clonotype appeared a few times. This chain uses TRBV6-4 with TRBJ1-2; weak D call: TRBD1 (6 bases). V dropped 5 bases and J dropped 4 bases, with 14 bases sitting between them. CDR1 and CDR2 from the germline V gene are MRHNA and SNTAGT. The CDR3 length is 14 residues. CDR3 in amino acids: CASSPRQETYGYTF. Here the CDR3 DNA reads TGTGCCAGCAGTCCCCGACAGGAAACCTATGGCTACACCTTC.

This chain joins TRBV18 and TRBJ1-3; D is unclear. The CDR3 runs 17 residues. V was clipped by 0 bases and J by 0 bases, with 12 bases between them. Germline CDR1 reads KGHSH; CDR2 reads LQKENI. In DNA form, the CDR3 reads TGTGCCAGCTCACCACCGCCCCGGGGATCCTCTGGAAACACCATATATTTT. The encoded protein is CASSPPPRGSSGNTIYF.

The sample holds many counts of this clonotype. The chain recombines TRBV28 with TRBJ2-7; possible D gene TRBD1, 6 bases. Germline CDR1 MDHEN, CDR2 SYDVKM. The CDR3 runs 15 residues. The V and J ends lost 4 bases and 4 bases respectively, with 17 bases between them. The CDR3 DNA is TGTGCCAGCAGTTCCACCTCCCGTAGGGGGTACGAGCAGTACTTC. Translating gives CASSSTSRRGYEQYF.

Only a few counts were recorded for this clonotype. The chain combines TRBV6-1 with TRBJ2-1; 7 bases align to TRBD2. V dropped 4 bases and J dropped 3; count of bases not matched to a gene: 0. This CDR3 is 13 amino acids long. Germline CDR1 reads MNHNS; CDR2 reads SASEGT. CDR3 coding DNA: TGTGCCAGCAGTGGGACTAGCTACAATGAGCAGTTCTTC. It codes for CASSGTSYNEQFF.

The CDR3 nucleotides are TGTGCCAGTAGTATTTCTAGCGGAGGACCGGGACCCTACAATGAGCAGTTCTTC. Residues: CASSISSGGPGPYNEQFF. The rearrangement joins TRBV19 to TRBJ2-1; TRBD2 agrees at 7 bases. Looked up from germline, CDR1 is LNHDA and CDR2 is SQIVND (reference sequence). This CDR3 comprises 18 residues. The V and J ends lost 3 bases and 2 bases, in that order; junction bases with no gene match: 13.

With regard to this clonotype: This clone may be a read error of a much larger clone one base away. Lacking the conserved final phenylalanine or tryptophan, this CDR3 likely reflects a read error. The gene calls are TRBV28 and TRBJ2-2; D is uncertain. With 3 bases removed from V and 4 bases from J, the gap between germline ends came to 15 bases. CDR1 and CDR2 from the germline V gene are MDHEN and SYDVKM. This CDR3 has 16 residues. The CDR3 region is CASSFGQSPITGELFL. The CDR3, as DNA: TGTGCCAGCAGTTTCGGGCAGTCCCCAATCACCGGGGAGCTGTTTCTT.

The rearrangement joins TRBV4-1 to TRBJ2-1; TRBD2 matches at 12 bases. This CDR3 comprises 15 residues. V was pared by 5 bases and J by 6 bases, with 5 bases of the junction left unmatched. The germline V gene encodes CDR1 MGHRA and CDR2 YSYEKL. The CDR3 here is CASSMGLAGLNEQFF. Here the CDR3 DNA reads TGCGCCAGCAGCATGGGACTAGCGGGTCTCAATGAGCAGTTCTTC.

This rearrangement joins TRBV5-1 to TRBJ1-1, with D tentatively TRBD1 (6 bases). Germline CDR1 reads SGHRS; CDR2 reads YFSETQ. CDR3 size: 14 residues. The ends were cut back, 4 bases at V and 8 bases at J, with 18 bases in the middle. CDR3 in amino acids: CASSPSGAVGEAFF. The CDR3 nucleotides read TGCGCCAGCAGCCCTTCAGGGGCAGTAGGGGAAGCTTTCTTT.

The chain has TRBV19 and TRBJ1-1; 9 bases line up with TRBD1. The CDR3 runs to 14 residues. Trimming took 9 bases from V and 5 from J; bases not matched to a gene: 10. CDR1 LNHDA and CDR2 SQIVND come from the germline V gene (reference sequence). CDR3 loop: CASNTGTGYTEAFF. For the CDR3, the DNA is TGTGCCAGCAATACCGGGACAGGGTATACTGAAGCTTTCTTT.

The V gene is TRBV14, the J gene TRBJ2-7, with unresolved D. The V gene's germline CDR1 is SGHDN and CDR2 FVKESK. The CDR3 sequence is 14 residues long. Trimming left V 4 bases short and J 2 bases short, with 12 bases between. The CDR3 DNA reads TGTGCCAGCAGCCTCGAGACGCATCCCTACGAGCAGTACTTC. As protein: CASSLETHPYEQYF.